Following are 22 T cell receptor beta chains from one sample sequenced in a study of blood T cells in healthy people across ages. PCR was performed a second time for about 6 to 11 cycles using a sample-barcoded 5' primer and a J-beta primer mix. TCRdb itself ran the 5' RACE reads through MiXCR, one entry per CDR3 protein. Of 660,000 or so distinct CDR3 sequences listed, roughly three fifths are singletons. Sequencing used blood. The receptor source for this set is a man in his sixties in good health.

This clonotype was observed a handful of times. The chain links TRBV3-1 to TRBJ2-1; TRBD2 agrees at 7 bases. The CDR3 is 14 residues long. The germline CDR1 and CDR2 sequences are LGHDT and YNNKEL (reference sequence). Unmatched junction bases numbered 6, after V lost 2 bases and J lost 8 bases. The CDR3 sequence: CASSQSVAGDEQFF. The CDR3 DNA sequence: TGTGCCAGCAGCCAATCGGTAGCGGGCGATGAGCAGTTCTTC.

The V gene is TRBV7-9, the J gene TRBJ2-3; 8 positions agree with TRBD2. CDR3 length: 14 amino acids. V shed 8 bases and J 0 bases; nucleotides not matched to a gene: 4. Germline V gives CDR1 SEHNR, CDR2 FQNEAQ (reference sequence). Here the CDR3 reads CASARGASTDTQYF. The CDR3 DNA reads TGTGCCAGCGCGCGGGGGGCTAGCACAGATACGCAGTATTTT.

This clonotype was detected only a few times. CDR3 loop: CATGTGAKETQYF. The CDR3 DNA reads TGTGCCACCGGCACAGGGGCCAAAGAGACCCAGTACTTC. This chain uses TRBV10-3 with TRBJ2-5; 7 bases map to TRBD1. CDR3 length: 13 amino acids. V was pared by 10 bases and J by 3 bases, with 8 bases of the junction left unmatched. Germline V gives CDR1 ENHRY, CDR2 SYGVKD.

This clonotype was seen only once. CDR3 nucleotide sequence: TGTGCCAGCAGCTTTAGACAGGGTGGAGCCTACGAGCAGTACTTC. As protein: CASSFRQGGAYEQYF. This chain connects TRBV7-9 to TRBJ2-7; 7 bases line up with TRBD1. Germline V gene data show CDR1 as SEHNR and CDR2 as FQNEAQ (reference sequence). The CDR3 length is 15 residues. The V gene end was trimmed by 3 bases and the J gene end by 2 bases; junction bases not matched to a gene: 7.

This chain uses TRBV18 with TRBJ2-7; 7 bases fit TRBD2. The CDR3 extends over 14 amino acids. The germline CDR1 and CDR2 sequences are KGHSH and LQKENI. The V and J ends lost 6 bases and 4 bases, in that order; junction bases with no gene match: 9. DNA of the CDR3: TGTGCCAGCTCCAAACCAGCGGGGCCGTACGAGCAGTACTTC. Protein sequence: CASSKPAGPYEQYF. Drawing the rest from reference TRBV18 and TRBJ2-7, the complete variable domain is NAGVMQNPRHLVRRRGQEARLRCSPMKGHSHVYWYRQLPEEGLKFMVYLQKENIIDESGMPKERFSAEFPKEGPSILRIQQVVRGDSAAYFCASSKPAGPYEQYFGPGTRLTVT.

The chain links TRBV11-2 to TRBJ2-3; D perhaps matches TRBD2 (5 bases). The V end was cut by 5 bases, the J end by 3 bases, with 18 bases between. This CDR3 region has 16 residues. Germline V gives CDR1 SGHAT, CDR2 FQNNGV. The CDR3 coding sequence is TGTGCCAGCAGCACCCGACTGACGACGGGGACAGATACGCAGTATTTT. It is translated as CASSTRLTTGTDTQYF. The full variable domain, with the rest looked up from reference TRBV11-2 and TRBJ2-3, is EAGVAQSPRYKIIEKRQSVAFWCNPISGHATLYWYQQILGQGPKLLIQFQNNGVVDDSQLPKDRFSAERLKGVDSTLKIQPAKLEDSAVYLCASSTRLTTGTDTQYFGPGTRLTVL.

CDR3 protein: CASSKRRDYEQYF. The DNA of the CDR3 is TGTGCCAGCAGCAAAAGGCGGGACTACGAGCAGTACTTC. The chain employs TRBV21-1 and TRBJ2-4; TRBD2, the table's D call, was not compared with the DNA. The J call is doubtful: the DNA matches TRBJ2-7 better. TRBV21-1 corresponds to a pseudogene. CDR3 length: 13 amino acids.

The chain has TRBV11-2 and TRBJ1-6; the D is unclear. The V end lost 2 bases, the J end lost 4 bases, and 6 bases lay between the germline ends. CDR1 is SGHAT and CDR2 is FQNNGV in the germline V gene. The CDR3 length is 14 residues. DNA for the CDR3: TGTGCCAGCAGCTTACGCGAGTATAATTCACCCCTCCACTTT. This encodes CASSLREYNSPLHF.

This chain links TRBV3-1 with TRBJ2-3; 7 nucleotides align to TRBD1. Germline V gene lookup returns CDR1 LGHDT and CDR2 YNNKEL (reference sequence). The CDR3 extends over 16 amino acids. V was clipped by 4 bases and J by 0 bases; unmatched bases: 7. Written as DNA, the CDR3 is TGTGCCAGCAGCCCCCGGGACAGTATGAGCACAGATACGCAGTATTTT. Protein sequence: CASSPRDSMSTDTQYF.

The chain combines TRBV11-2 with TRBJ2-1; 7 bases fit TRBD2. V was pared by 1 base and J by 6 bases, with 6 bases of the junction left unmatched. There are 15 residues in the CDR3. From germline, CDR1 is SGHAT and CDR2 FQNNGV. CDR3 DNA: TGTGCCAGCAGCTTAGCAGGTCTAGCGGTCAATGAGCAGTTCTTC. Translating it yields CASSLAGLAVNEQFF.

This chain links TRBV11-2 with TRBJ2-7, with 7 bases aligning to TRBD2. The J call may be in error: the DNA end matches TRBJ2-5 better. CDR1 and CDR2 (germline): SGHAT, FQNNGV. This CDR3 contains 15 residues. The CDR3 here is CASSLEGLAVETQYF. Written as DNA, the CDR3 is TGTGCCAGCAGCTTAGAGGGGCTAGCGGTAGAGACCCAGTACTTC.

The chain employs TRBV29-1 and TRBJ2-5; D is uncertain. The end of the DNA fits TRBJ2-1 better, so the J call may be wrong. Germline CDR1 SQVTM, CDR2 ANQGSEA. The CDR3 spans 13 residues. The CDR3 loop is CSVSGGNLETQFF. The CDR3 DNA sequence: TGCAGCGTCTCAGGTGGAAATCTAGAGACCCAGTTCTTC.

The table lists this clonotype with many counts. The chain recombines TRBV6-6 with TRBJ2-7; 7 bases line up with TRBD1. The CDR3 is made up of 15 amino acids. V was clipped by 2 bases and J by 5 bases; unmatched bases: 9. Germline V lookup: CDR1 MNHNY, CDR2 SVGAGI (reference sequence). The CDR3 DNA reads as TGTGCCAGCAGTTACGGTCTCAGGGGGTCCCACGAGCAGTACTTC. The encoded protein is CASSYGLRGSHEQYF.

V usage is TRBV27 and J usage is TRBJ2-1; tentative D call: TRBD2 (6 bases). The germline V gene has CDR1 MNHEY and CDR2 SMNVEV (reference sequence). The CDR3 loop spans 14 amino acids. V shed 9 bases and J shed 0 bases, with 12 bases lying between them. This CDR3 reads CASRAGSSYNEQFF. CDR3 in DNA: TGTGCCAGTCGCGCGGGGAGCTCCTACAATGAGCAGTTCTTC.

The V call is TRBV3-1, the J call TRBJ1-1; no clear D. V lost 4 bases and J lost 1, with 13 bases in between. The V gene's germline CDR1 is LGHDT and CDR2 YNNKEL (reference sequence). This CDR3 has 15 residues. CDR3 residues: CASSRASLRNTEAFF. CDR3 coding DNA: TGTGCCAGCAGCCGGGCATCCTTGCGGAACACTGAAGCTTTCTTT.

CDR3 bases: TGCGCCAGCAGTGGCGGGTGGAGTCCCACAGATACGCAGTATTTT. Its protein product is CASSGGWSPTDTQYF. V gene TRBV10-2 combines with J gene TRBJ2-3; perhaps TRBD2 as D (5 bases). In germline, CDR1 is WSHSY, CDR2 SAAADI. The CDR3 sequence is 15 residues long. Trimming took off 4 bases at V and 2 bases at J, with 13 bases between the two ends.

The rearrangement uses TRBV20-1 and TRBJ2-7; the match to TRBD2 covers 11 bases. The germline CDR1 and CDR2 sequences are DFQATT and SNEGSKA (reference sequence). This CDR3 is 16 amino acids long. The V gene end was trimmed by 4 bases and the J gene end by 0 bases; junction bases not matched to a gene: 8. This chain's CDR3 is CSATSTTSGGSYEQYF. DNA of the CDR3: TGCAGTGCTACCTCGACTACTAGCGGGGGCTCCTACGAGCAGTACTTC.

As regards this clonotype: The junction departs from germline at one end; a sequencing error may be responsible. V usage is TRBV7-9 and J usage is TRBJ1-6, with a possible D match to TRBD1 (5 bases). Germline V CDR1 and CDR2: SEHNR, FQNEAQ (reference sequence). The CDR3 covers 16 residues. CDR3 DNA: TGTGCCAGCAACTTATTCGTGTCCACGGGGGTTTCACCCCTCCACTTT. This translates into CASNLFVSTGVSPLHF.

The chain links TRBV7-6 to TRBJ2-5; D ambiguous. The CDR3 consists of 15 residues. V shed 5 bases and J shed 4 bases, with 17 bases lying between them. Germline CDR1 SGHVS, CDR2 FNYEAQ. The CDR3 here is CASSPVLGWGETQYF. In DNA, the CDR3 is TGTGCCAGCAGCCCCGTGCTGGGCTGGGGAGAGACCCAGTACTTC.

The CDR3 loop is CASIEPGLPQFF. The CDR3 DNA reads TGTGCCAGCATTGAACCGGGACTCCCCCAGTTCTTC. This rearrangement joins TRBV28 to TRBJ2-1; D may be TRBD2 (6 bases). This CDR3 has 12 residues. Trimming stripped 7 bases from V and 13 bases from J, with 17 bases between. CDR1 MDHEN and CDR2 SYDVKM come from the germline V gene.

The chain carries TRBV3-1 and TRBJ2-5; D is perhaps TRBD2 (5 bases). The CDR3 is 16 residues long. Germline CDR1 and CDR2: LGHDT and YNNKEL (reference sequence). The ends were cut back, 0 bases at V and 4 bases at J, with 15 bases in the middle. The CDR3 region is CASSQDGVASPETQYF. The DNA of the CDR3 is TGTGCCAGCAGCCAAGATGGAGTAGCGTCTCCAGAGACCCAGTACTTC.

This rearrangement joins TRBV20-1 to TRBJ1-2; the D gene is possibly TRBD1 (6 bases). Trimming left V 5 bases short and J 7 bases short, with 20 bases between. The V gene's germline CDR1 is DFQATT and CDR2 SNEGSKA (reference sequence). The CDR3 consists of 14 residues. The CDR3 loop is CSAFSQGLFIGYTF. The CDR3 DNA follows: TGCAGTGCTTTTTCACAGGGCCTCTTTATTGGCTACACCTTC.